Shown below are 13 T cell receptor beta chains from a single sample sequenced in a study of cytomegalovirus exposure and HLA in healthy donors. The PCR contained 60 Vbeta and 13 Jbeta primers. The table came from immunoSEQ multiplex PCR; TCRdb's copy has only in-frame clones and leaves some out. The repertoire consists of under 130,000 clones, with around 72% occurring once and the leading ten covering about 5.3%. Sample: PBMCs. Receptor source: a male donor in good health and CMV-seronegative.

This clone was seen more than once but under ten times. The chain has TRBV5-6 and TRBJ1-1; 8 bases map to TRBD1. The CDR3 is made up of 17 amino acids. CDR1 and CDR2 from the germline V gene are SGHDT and YYEEEE. The junction had 19 bases not matched to a gene; V was cut back by 3 bases and J by 9 bases. The CDR3 spells CASSSGERQGILVKAFF. The CDR3 DNA follows: TGTGCCAGCAGCTCCGGGGAACGACAGGGGATTTTGGTGAAAGCTTTCTTT. The full variable domain, in which reference TRBV5-6 and TRBJ1-1 provide the parts outside the CDR3, is DAGVTQSPTHLIKTRGQQVTLRCSPKSGHDTVSWYQQALGQGPQFIFQYYEEEERQRGNFPDRFSGHQFPNYSSELNVNALLLGDSALYLCASSSGERQGILVKAFFGQGTRLTVV.

This chain uses TRBV30 with TRBJ2-3; D is ambiguous. The V end was cut by 2 bases, the J end by 4 bases, with 7 bases between. Germline loops: CDR1 GTSNPN, CDR2 SVGIG (reference sequence). The CDR3 is 12 residues long. In DNA, the CDR3 is TGTGCCTGGAGTTTTGGGCCAGATACGCAGTATTTT. It specifies CAWSFGPDTQYF.

V gene TRBV7-9 combines with J gene TRBJ2-7; possible D gene TRBD2, 6 bases. Trimming removed 4 bases from V and 0 bases from J, with 13 bases in between. Germline assignment: CDR1 SEHNR and CDR2 FQNEAQ (reference sequence). CDR3 length: 15 amino acids. In nucleotides, the CDR3 is TGTGCCAGCAGCTCTTGGGTCGGGAGCTCCTACGAGCAGTACTTC. It is translated as CASSSWVGSSYEQYF. The full variable domain, its missing parts supplied by reference TRBV7-9 and TRBJ2-7, is DTGVSQNPRHKITKRGQNVTFRCDPISEHNRLYWYRQTLGQGPEFLTYFQNEAQLEKSRLLSDRFSAERPKGSFSTLEIQRTEQGDSAMYLCASSSWVGSSYEQYFGPGTRLTVT.

The gene calls are TRBV28 and TRBJ2-7; TRBD1 agrees at 9 bases. Germline V lookup: CDR1 MDHEN, CDR2 SYDVKM. The CDR3 contains 15 residues. Trimming took 3 bases from V and 2 from J; bases not matched to a gene: 5. CDR3 sequence: CASSFRDRVTYEQYF. DNA of the CDR3: TGTGCCAGCAGTTTCCGGGACAGGGTTACCTACGAGCAGTACTTC.

This clone was picked up a small number of times. The chain is built from TRBV9 and TRBJ2-1, with D maybe TRBD2 (5 bases). This CDR3 has 15 residues. V was cut by 4 bases and J by 0 bases, with 11 bases left in between. CDR1 is SGDLS and CDR2 is YYNGEE in the germline V gene. The CDR3 nucleotides read TGTGCCAGCAGCACCACTAGTAACTCCTACAATGAGCAGTTCTTC. It encodes CASSTTSNSYNEQFF. The full variable domain, completed using reference TRBV9 and TRBJ2-1, is DSGVTQTPKHLITATGQRVTLRCSPRSGDLSVYWYQQSLDQGLQFLIQYYNGEERAKGNILERFSAQQFPDLHSELNLSSLELGDSALYFCASSTTSNSYNEQFFGPGTRLTVL.

V gene TRBV7-2 combines with J gene TRBJ2-7, with 7 nucleotides matching TRBD1. The CDR3 consists of 17 residues. CDR1 and CDR2 (germline): SGHTA, FQGNSA. The trim removed 5 bases at V and 3 bases at J, leaving 16 bases unmatched. DNA of the CDR3: TGTGCCAGCAGCATTCCGAACGACAGGGAGTATCACTACGAGCAGTACTTC. Its protein product is CASSIPNDREYHYEQYF. The full variable domain, rest sourced from reference TRBV7-2 and TRBJ2-7, is GAGVSQSPSNKVTEKGKDVELRCDPISGHTALYWYRQSLGQGLEFLIYFQGNSAPDKSGLPSDRFSAERTGGSVSTLTIQRTQQEDSAVYLCASSIPNDREYHYEQYFGPGTRLTVT.

V usage is TRBV15 and J usage is TRBJ2-7; 9 nucleotides align to TRBD2. The J segment lost 2 bases and the V segment lost 1 base, leaving 6 bases of the junction unmatched. Germline-derived CDR1 and CDR2 are LNHNV and YYDKDF (reference sequence). CDR3 length: 16 amino acids. The CDR3 bases are TGTGCCACCAGCAGAGCAAGCGGGAGGAGGGCCTACGAGCAGTACTTC. This codes for CATSRASGRRAYEQYF.

V and J are TRBV7-3 and TRBJ2-5, with 10 positions matching TRBD1. The V segment lost 5 bases and the J segment 1 base; nucleotides outside the gene matches: 10. Germline lookup yields CDR1 SGHTA and CDR2 FQGTGA. This CDR3 has 17 residues. CDR3 residues: CASSDGQGGRFQETQYF. The CDR3 bases are TGTGCCAGCAGCGACGGACAGGGGGGAAGGTTCCAAGAGACCCAGTACTTC.

The chain's CDR3 is CASSSLGGAQYF. In nucleotides, the CDR3 is TGTGCCAGTAGCAGTCTCGGGGGGGCGCAGTATTTT. The rearrangement links TRBV19 to TRBJ2-3; 8 nucleotides line up with TRBD2. With V trimmed by 6 bases and J by 10 bases, 6 bases remained unmatched. This CDR3 contains 12 residues. Germline CDR1 LNHDA, CDR2 SQIVND (reference sequence).

This chain connects TRBV19 to TRBJ1-1, with a weak D call TRBD1 (6 bases). Trimming took off 3 bases at V and 0 bases at J, with 14 bases between the two ends. Germline CDR1 LNHDA, CDR2 SQIVND (reference sequence). This CDR3 region has 16 residues. The DNA of the CDR3 is TGTGCCAGTAGTATCACTCGACAGGTCCTGAACACTGAAGCTTTCTTT. Its protein is CASSITRQVLNTEAFF.

The CDR3 spells CASSKGYGVPYNEQFF. The CDR3 coding sequence is TGTGCCAGCAGTAAGGGTTACGGGGTGCCCTACAATGAGCAGTTCTTC. V is TRBV27 and J is TRBJ2-1; a weak D match, TRBD2 (5 bases). V was shortened by 5 bases and J by 2 bases, with 16 bases between the two germline ends. This CDR3 is built from 16 residues. From germline, CDR1 is MNHEY and CDR2 SMNVEV (reference sequence).

This clone occurred a few times. The chain recombines TRBV2 with TRBJ2-7; D might be TRBD2 (5 bases). CDR3 size: 13 residues. CDR1 and CDR2 (germline): SNHLY, FYNNEI. V gave up 6 bases and J gave up 3 bases, with 12 bases separating them. In DNA, the CDR3 is TGTGCCAGCAGCGCACTAGACTTCTACGAGCAGTACTTC. Translation gives CASSALDFYEQYF.

The rearrangement joins TRBV5-1 to TRBJ2-5; TRBD1 matches at 11 bases. After removal of 0 bases from V and 4 bases from J, the junction contained 8 bases not matched to a gene. In germline, CDR1 is SGHRS, CDR2 YFSETQ. This CDR3 has 17 residues. DNA of the CDR3: TGCGCCAGCAGCTTGGGGCGTTGGACAGGGGGCGTAGAGACCCAGTACTTC. This sequence encodes CASSLGRWTGGVETQYF.